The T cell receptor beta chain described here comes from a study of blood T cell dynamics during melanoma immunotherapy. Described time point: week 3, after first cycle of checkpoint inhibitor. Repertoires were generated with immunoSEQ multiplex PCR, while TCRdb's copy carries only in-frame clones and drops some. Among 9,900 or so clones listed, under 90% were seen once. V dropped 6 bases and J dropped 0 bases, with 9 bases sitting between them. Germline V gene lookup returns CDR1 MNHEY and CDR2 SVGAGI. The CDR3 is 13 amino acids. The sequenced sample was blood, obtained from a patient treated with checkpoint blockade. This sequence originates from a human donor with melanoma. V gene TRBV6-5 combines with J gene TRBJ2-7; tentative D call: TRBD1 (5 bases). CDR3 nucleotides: TGTGCCAGCAGACTCAGGGACTCCTACGAGCAGTACTTC. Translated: CASRLRDSYEQYF.